Below, 27 T cell receptor beta chains from the same sample are listed, as sequenced in a study of control samples from healthy donors and cancer patients (dated by TCRdb to about 2020). The method behind the library was the immunoSEQ multiplex PCR assay. Held by TCRdb, this immuneACCESS table contains in-frame sequences only and omits some clones. Under half of the omission traces to an unresolved V gene where checked; the cause of the rest is unknown. Here the sample has 90,000 to 120,000 clones; around four fifths occur a single time. The leading ten clones occupy approximately 6.7% of the sample. Sequencing was done on a sample of blood. These receptors all come from a man aged 18-30 years in good health.

The rearrangement uses TRBV6-5 and TRBJ1-1; TRBD1 matches 9 bases. The V gene end was trimmed by 6 bases and the J gene end by 5 bases; junction bases not matched to a gene: 10. The germline gives CDR1 MNHEY, CDR2 SVGAGI. The CDR3 runs to 15 residues. The DNA of the CDR3 is TGTGCCAGCAGGGACAGGGGACTATCGGAAACTGAAGCTTTCTTT. This codes for CASRDRGLSETEAFF.

This chain uses TRBV2 with TRBJ2-6; D not certain. CDR3 length equals 15 residues. CDR1 SNHLY and CDR2 FYNNEI come from the germline V gene. The V and J ends lost 8 bases and 7 bases respectively, with 18 bases between them. CDR3 nucleotides: TGTGCCAGCTGCGGCCACGCAGCCGGCGCCAACGTCCTGACTTTC. Its translation: CASCGHAAGANVLTF.

The V and J genes are TRBV6-1 and TRBJ1-5; D gene ambiguous. Trimming left V 1 base short and J 6 bases short, with 10 bases between. CDR1 MNHNS and CDR2 SASEGT come from the germline V gene. The CDR3 totals 14 residues. The chain's CDR3 is CASSEVAGPQPQHF. In DNA form, the CDR3 reads TGTGCCAGCAGTGAAGTCGCAGGCCCTCAGCCCCAGCATTTT.

The CDR3 DNA sequence: TGTGCCATCGCGGCACGACAGATCAATCAGCCCCAGCATTTT. Translated, it gives CAIAARQINQPQHF. The chain has TRBV10-3 and TRBJ1-5, with a weak D call TRBD1 (5 bases). With 8 bases removed from V and 3 bases from J, the gap between germline ends came to 14 bases. CDR1 and CDR2 from the germline V gene are ENHRY and SYGVKD. The CDR3 covers 14 residues.

The chain has TRBV27 and TRBJ2-7; the D call may be TRBD1 or TRBD2 (5 bases each). The CDR3 has 16 residues. The germline V gene has CDR1 MNHEY and CDR2 SMNVEV (reference sequence). V lost 5 bases and J 0 bases, leaving 17 bases between the germline ends. CDR3 residues: CASSRKGSGNSYEQYF. The DNA of the CDR3 is TGTGCCAGCAGTCGGAAGGGGAGCGGTAACTCCTACGAGCAGTACTTC.

This chain connects TRBV28 to TRBJ2-5; TRBD2 agrees at 10 bases. J was trimmed by 3 bases and V by 6 bases; bases with no gene match: 7. Germline assignment: CDR1 MDHEN and CDR2 SYDVKM. The CDR3 sequence is 15 residues long. CDR3 sequence (DNA): TGTGCCAGCAGCCAACATAGCGGGGGGAAAGAGACCCAGTACTTC. Residues: CASSQHSGGKETQYF.

The J gene is TRBJ2-1, the V gene TRBV5-8; TRBD2 matches 7 bases. Germline values: CDR1 SGHTS, CDR2 YDEGEE. This CDR3 region has 19 residues. Trimming removed 2 bases from V and 6 bases from J; junction bases left unmatched: 20. CDR3 in amino acids: CASSLTSALGLGSGNEQFF. The CDR3 bases are TGTGCCAGCAGCTTAACCTCCGCCCTAGGACTAGGAAGCGGCAATGAGCAGTTCTTC.

J is TRBJ2-6 and V is TRBV6-5; 8 bases fit TRBD1. The CDR3 totals 15 residues. Germline V gives CDR1 MNHEY, CDR2 SVGAGI. Trimming removed 10 bases from V and 0 bases from J; junction bases left unmatched: 5. CDR3 in amino acids: CATTGGHSGANVLTF. DNA of the CDR3: TGTGCCACCACAGGGGGGCACTCTGGGGCCAACGTCCTGACTTTC.

Turning to this clone: Mismatch with germline at one junction end may stem from a read error. This chain connects TRBV5-6 to TRBJ1-1, with 7 bases matching TRBD1. The CDR3 is 13 amino acids. Germline V CDR1 and CDR2: SGHDT, YYEEEE. DNA for the CDR3: TGTGTCAGCAGCTTAGGGGGCTGGACTGAAGCTTTCTTT. This sequence encodes CVSSLGGWTEAFF.

In its sample, this clone was seen a few times. Other DNA sequences in the same sample also yield this CDR3. This chain links TRBV24-1 with TRBJ2-3, with TRBD2 matching over 9 bases. This CDR3 is 16 amino acids long. The germline CDR1 and CDR2 sequences are KGHDR and SFDVKD. The trim removed 5 bases at V and 0 bases at J, leaving 5 bases unmatched. CDR3 in amino acids: CATSGPSGASTDTQYF. CDR3 DNA: TGTGCCACCAGTGGACCTAGCGGGGCGAGCACAGATACGCAGTATTTT.

The chain links TRBV6-5 to TRBJ2-2; D might be TRBD2 (6 bases). Trimming shortened V by 2 bases and J by 4 bases, and 11 bases separated the two germline ends. The germline V gene has CDR1 MNHEY and CDR2 SVGAGI. The CDR3 has 15 amino acids. Written as DNA, the CDR3 is TGTGCCAGCAGTTACCCGACGGAGGGCACCGGGGAGCTGTTTTTT. Encoded protein: CASSYPTEGTGELFF.

Relative to its sample, this clone is medium-sized. This chain uses TRBV6-2 or TRBV6-3 with TRBJ1-5; D remains unclear. Germline CDR1 reads MNHEY; CDR2 reads SVGEGT. V shed 5 bases and J shed 7 bases, with 9 bases lying between them. CDR3 length: 12 amino acids. The CDR3 protein is CASSHTGQPQHF. CDR3 bases: TGTGCCAGCAGTCATACTGGGCAGCCCCAGCATTTT.

The chain recombines TRBV7-9 with TRBJ2-3; TRBD2 matches 7 bases. This CDR3 has 15 residues. V gave up 2 bases and J gave up 7 bases; unmatched junction bases: 9. From germline, CDR1 is SEHNR and CDR2 FQNEAQ (reference sequence). The CDR3 nucleotides are TGTGCCAGCAGCTTAAAGTCAGCGGGGACTTATACGCAGTATTTT. It encodes CASSLKSAGTYTQYF.

The chain joins TRBV30 to TRBJ1-5; D is unclear. CDR1 is GTSNPN, CDR2 SVGIG, per germline (reference sequence). V lost 0 bases, J lost 7 bases, and 10 bases lay in between. The CDR3 is made up of 13 amino acids. Written as DNA, the CDR3 is TGTGCCTGGAGTGTACAAGGGAGGCAGCCCCAGCATTTT. Its translation: CAWSVQGRQPQHF.

This clone was found a few times. The chain employs TRBV18 and TRBJ1-1; the D gene is possibly TRBD1 (6 bases). From germline, CDR1 is KGHSH and CDR2 LQKENI. V lost 5 bases, J lost 4 bases, and 11 bases lay in between. The CDR3 length is 13 residues. The CDR3 DNA is TGTGCCAGCTCATCCCTCAGGGGCACTGAAGCTTTCTTT. It translates to CASSSLRGTEAFF.

As regards this clone: Other DNA sequences in this specimen translate into the identical CDR3. CDR3 region: CASSLADYGYTF. DNA of the CDR3: TGTGCCAGCAGCTTAGCCGACTATGGCTACACCTTC. V is TRBV7-2 and J is TRBJ1-2; no definite D call. The V end lost 0 bases, the J end lost 3 bases, and 2 bases lay between the germline ends. There are 12 residues in the CDR3. CDR1 and CDR2 (germline): SGHTA, FQGNSA. The entire variable domain, with the rest obtained from reference TRBV7-2 and TRBJ1-2, is as follows: GAGVSQSPSNKVTEKGKDVELRCDPISGHTALYWYRQSLGQGLEFLIYFQGNSAPDKSGLPSDRFSAERTGGSVSTLTIQRTQQEDSAVYLCASSLADYGYTFGSGTRLTVV.

V is TRBV27 and J is TRBJ1-1; unclear D gene. V was pared by 6 bases and J by 8 bases, with 16 bases between. This CDR3 is built from 13 residues. The V gene's germline CDR1 is MNHEY and CDR2 SMNVEV (reference sequence). The CDR3 nucleotides are TGTGCCAGCAGCGATCCATGGACTGGAGAAGCTTTCTTT. Translated: CASSDPWTGEAFF.

The rearrangement joins TRBV5-1 to TRBJ2-3; no definite D call. Trimming stripped 3 bases from V and 2 bases from J, with 10 bases between. CDR3 length equals 14 residues. Germline-derived CDR1 and CDR2 are SGHRS and YFSETQ. CDR3 protein: CASSSRANTDTQYF. The CDR3 coding sequence is TGCGCCAGCAGCTCCCGAGCGAACACAGATACGCAGTATTTT.

The chain recombines TRBV7-2 with TRBJ1-3; possible D gene TRBD1, 5 bases. The CDR3 extends over 15 amino acids. V shed 3 bases and J shed 2 bases, with 11 bases lying between them. Per the germline V gene, CDR1 is SGHTA and CDR2 is FQGNSA. CDR3 protein: CASSLGPGTGNTIYF. Here the CDR3 DNA reads TGTGCCAGCAGCTTGGGGCCGGGTACTGGAAACACCATATATTTT.

This sequence joins TRBV6-5 and TRBJ1-1; D uncertain. In germline, CDR1 is MNHEY, CDR2 SVGAGI. Trimming took off 2 bases at V and 0 bases at J, with 7 bases between the two ends. This CDR3 comprises 14 residues. The CDR3 sequence is CASSYPGMNTEAFF. In DNA form, the CDR3 reads TGTGCCAGCAGTTACCCTGGGATGAACACTGAAGCTTTCTTT.

This chain connects TRBV4-2 to TRBJ2-7; D may be TRBD2 (5 bases). This CDR3 comprises 16 residues. Germline V gene lookup returns CDR1 LGHNA and CDR2 YNFKEQ. Trimming removed 3 bases at V and 0 bases at J, with 15 bases between. The CDR3 loop is CASSHLERTDSYEQYF. The CDR3 DNA is TGTGCCAGCAGCCACCTGGAGCGGACGGACTCCTACGAGCAGTACTTC.

The chain has TRBV24-1 and TRBJ2-7; no clear D. The length of the CDR3 is 15 residues. Germline-derived CDR1 and CDR2 are KGHDR and SFDVKD. Between the trimmed V and J ends, which lost 0 bases and 5 bases, there was a span of 13 bases. CDR3 nucleotide sequence: TGTGCCACCAGTGATTTGAAAGGCCAGGTCCACGAGCAGTACTTC. It codes for CATSDLKGQVHEQYF.

The CDR3 region has the DNA TGTGCCAGCAGTCGAGGGGGGACAGTTAATGAAAAACTGTTTTTT. Translating gives CASSRGGTVNEKLFF. The rearrangement uses TRBV6-6 and TRBJ1-4; 7 nucleotides line up with TRBD1. The CDR3 runs to 15 residues. Germline CDR1 and CDR2: MNHNY and SVGAGI (reference sequence). V lost 5 bases to trimming and J lost 4 bases; unmatched junction nucleotides: 7.

The chain joins TRBV2 to TRBJ2-1; 10 bases are shared with TRBD1. V was pared by 8 bases and J by 8 bases, with 6 bases of the junction left unmatched. Germline loops: CDR1 SNHLY, CDR2 FYNNEI. The CDR3 is 13 amino acids. CDR3 sequence: CASLRQGADEQFF. CDR3 DNA sequence: TGTGCCAGCCTCCGACAGGGGGCGGATGAGCAGTTCTTC.

The chain is built from TRBV4-1 and TRBJ2-1, with 7 bases identical to TRBD2. Trimming took 4 bases from V and 1 from J; bases not matched to a gene: 7. CDR3 length: 16 amino acids. In germline, CDR1 is MGHRA, CDR2 YSYEKL. The CDR3 sequence is CASSRGGVRSYNEQFF. The CDR3 DNA reads TGCGCCAGCAGCCGGGGGGGAGTTCGGTCCTACAATGAGCAGTTCTTC.

In its sample, this clone was seen once. This chain uses TRBV19 with TRBJ1-6, with a tentative D call TRBD1 (5 bases). CDR1 is LNHDA and CDR2 is SQIVND in the germline V gene (reference sequence). Trimming left V 5 bases short and J 6 bases short, with 11 bases between. CDR3 length equals 14 residues. Here the CDR3 DNA reads TGTGCCAGTAGTTGGGACTTCATTAATTCACCCCTCCACTTT. Translated: CASSWDFINSPLHF.

This clone turned up a few times. The genes are TRBV27 and TRBJ2-1; possibly TRBD2 for D (5 bases). CDR3 length: 17 amino acids. Trimming stripped 7 bases from V and 1 base from J, with 20 bases between. The germline CDR1 and CDR2 sequences are MNHEY and SMNVEV (reference sequence). This chain's CDR3 is CASKSGNHRNSYNEQFF. The CDR3 DNA reads TGTGCCAGCAAATCGGGAAACCATCGTAATTCCTACAATGAGCAGTTCTTC.